This passage covers 15 T cell receptor beta chains from one sample sequenced in a study of shared clonotypes between healthy human individuals. Measured with immunoSEQ multiplex PCR; TCRdb has only the in-frame clones, and not every one. In the table there are approximately 1.5 million clones, about 98.5% of which are singletons. Sequencing used naive CD4+ T cells sorted from blood. Subset specified: CD45RA+ positively selected. These receptors were collected from a man aged 25 to 40 in good health.

The chain has TRBV5-6 and TRBJ2-7; perhaps TRBD1 as D (6 bases). The V gene's germline CDR1 is SGHDT and CDR2 YYEEEE. Trimming shortened V by 0 bases and J by 1 base, and 11 bases separated the two germline ends. This CDR3 contains 15 residues. CDR3 bases: TGTGCCAGCAGCTTGGGGACAGCCACGTCCTACGAGCAGTACTTC. It yields the protein CASSLGTATSYEQYF.

The chain couples TRBV5-4 to TRBJ2-7; 8 positions agree with TRBD2. The CDR3 consists of 14 residues. Germline loops: CDR1 SGHNT, CDR2 YYREEE (reference sequence). V dropped 1 base and J dropped 5; count of bases not matched to a gene: 5. The CDR3 DNA is TGTGCCAGCAGCTTGATCGGGAGGGGACACGAGCAGTACTTC. This codes for CASSLIGRGHEQYF.

Turning to this clone: Compared with germline, one end of the junction differs, possibly owing to a read error. This chain joins TRBV5-1 and TRBJ2-2; possible D gene TRBD1, 6 bases. The germline CDR1 and CDR2 sequences are SGHRS and YFSETQ. CDR3 length: 14 residues. CDR3 in DNA: TGCGCCAGCAGCACAACAGGGCTCACCGGAGAGCTGTTTTTT. This gives the protein CASSTTGLTGELFF.

The chain's CDR3 is CASSRLAGEAGELFF. CDR3 DNA sequence: TGTGCCAGCAGCCGACTAGCGGGAGAGGCCGGGGAGCTGTTTTTT. This chain joins TRBV5-4 and TRBJ2-2; 12 bases fit TRBD2. Germline V gene sequence: CDR1 SGHNT, CDR2 YYREEE (reference sequence). The CDR3 sequence is 15 residues long. J gave up 6 bases and V 4 bases, and 4 bases lay outside the gene matches.

The chain uses TRBV28 and TRBJ1-5, with a tentative D call TRBD1 (6 bases). Germline loops: CDR1 MDHEN, CDR2 SYDVKM. Trimming removed 8 bases from V and 2 bases from J, with 16 bases in between. The CDR3 extends over 15 amino acids. CDR3 amino acids: CASLGTGFGNQPQHF. CDR3 nucleotides: TGTGCCAGCTTAGGAACAGGGTTCGGCAATCAGCCCCAGCATTTT.

The CDR3 DNA follows: TGCGCCAGCAGCTTGGGGGGGCCCACCTACGAGCAGTACTTC. Its protein product is CASSLGGPTYEQYF. J is TRBJ2-7 and V is TRBV5-1; tentative D call: TRBD1 (6 bases). V was cut by 0 bases and J by 2 bases, with 9 bases left in between. This CDR3 spans 14 amino acids. Germline CDR1 is SGHRS and CDR2 is YFSETQ.

V gene TRBV18 combines with J gene TRBJ2-1; the D gene is possibly TRBD2 (5 bases). The CDR3 covers 18 residues. Trimming pared 3 bases from V and 12 bases from J, leaving 30 bases between. Germline V gene sequence: CDR1 KGHSH, CDR2 LQKENI. The CDR3: CASSPIVRVTGSSERQFF. The DNA of the CDR3 is TGTGCCAGCTCACCCATCGTGAGGGTAACCGGGTCATCGGAGAGGCAGTTCTTC. The whole variable domain, filled in from reference TRBV18 and TRBJ2-1, reads NAGVMQNPRHLVRRRGQEARLRCSPMKGHSHVYWYRQLPEEGLKFMVYLQKENIIDESGMPKERFSAEFPKEGPSILRIQQVVRGDSAAYFCASSPIVRVTGSSERQFFGPGTRLTVL.

J is TRBJ2-7 and V is TRBV2; 9 nucleotides agree with TRBD2. Germline lookup yields CDR1 SNHLY and CDR2 FYNNEI. The CDR3 is made up of 13 amino acids. V dropped 7 bases and J dropped 3; count of bases not matched to a gene: 4. The CDR3 region is CASILAGFYEQYF. Written as DNA, the CDR3 is TGTGCCAGCATACTAGCGGGCTTCTACGAGCAGTACTTC. The variable domain in full, completed from reference TRBV2 and TRBJ2-7, reads EPEVTQTPSHQVTQMGQEVILRCVPISNHLYFYWYRQILGQKVEFLVSFYNNEISEKSEIFDDQFSVERPDGSNFTLKIRSTKLEDSAMYFCASILAGFYEQYFGPGTRLTVT.

V gene TRBV7-3 combines with J gene TRBJ2-7, with 7 bases that match TRBD2. Germline assignment: CDR1 SGHTA and CDR2 FQGTGA. This CDR3 is built from 15 residues. The V segment lost 6 bases and the J segment 3 bases; nucleotides outside the gene matches: 11. The CDR3 coding sequence is TGTGCCAGCAGGCTAACCGGGACTACAGTCTACGAGCAGTACTTC. It codes for CASRLTGTTVYEQYF.

The chain has TRBV30 and TRBJ2-7, with a weak D call TRBD1 (5 bases). The CDR3 is 13 amino acids. The V gene's germline CDR1 is GTSNPN and CDR2 SVGIG (reference sequence). V was shortened by 6 bases and J by 2 bases, with 14 bases between the two germline ends. The CDR3 region has the DNA TGTGCCTGCGCAGGGCGGCCACCCTACGAGCAGTACTTC. The encoded protein is CACAGRPPYEQYF.

The chain couples TRBV7-2 to TRBJ2-1; 7 nucleotides agree with TRBD2. The V gene end was trimmed by 1 base and the J gene end by 8 bases; junction bases not matched to a gene: 11. There are 16 residues in the CDR3. Germline CDR1 and CDR2: SGHTA and FQGNSA. The DNA of the CDR3 is TGTGCCAGCAGCTTAGAGCGGGGAAGATTCTCGGATGAGCAGTTCTTC. It codes for CASSLERGRFSDEQFF.

J is TRBJ2-1 and V is TRBV11-3; 14 bases match TRBD2. The V gene's germline CDR1 is SGHNT and CDR2 YENEEA. The CDR3 is made up of 19 amino acids. Trimming cost V 1 base and J 4 bases; bases outside gene matches: 9. In DNA, the CDR3 is TGTGCCAGCAGCTTAGCGGGGACTAGCGGGAGCCAGGGGTACAATGAGCAGTTCTTC. Its translation is CASSLAGTSGSQGYNEQFF.

The chain is built from TRBV6-1 and TRBJ1-2; 7 bases align to TRBD1. After removal of 1 base from V and 5 bases from J, the junction contained 1 base not matched to a gene. Germline CDR1 MNHNS, CDR2 SASEGT. The CDR3 runs 13 residues. CDR3 region: CASSEEGQYGYTF. CDR3 bases: TGTGCCAGCAGTGAAGAGGGACAGTATGGCTACACCTTC.

The rearrangement joins TRBV6-1 to TRBJ1-2, with D hard to call. This CDR3 is built from 15 residues. The V end lost 4 bases, the J end lost 3 bases, and 15 bases lay between the germline ends. Germline values: CDR1 MNHNS, CDR2 SASEGT. In nucleotides, the CDR3 is TGTGCCAGCAGTGCTCTTGATCTCTCCTACTATGGCTACACCTTC. Translating gives CASSALDLSYYGYTF.

For this clone: The same CDR3 can be traced to other DNA sequences in this sample. This chain uses TRBV2 with TRBJ2-7; D uncertain. V gave up 5 bases and J gave up 3 bases, with 5 bases separating them. Per the germline V gene, CDR1 is SNHLY and CDR2 is FYNNEI. This CDR3 region has 11 residues. In nucleotides, the CDR3 is TGTGCCAGCAGTCTAAACTACGAGCAGTACTTC. This translates into CASSLNYEQYF. The whole variable domain, remainder taken from reference TRBV2 and TRBJ2-7, is EPEVTQTPSHQVTQMGQEVILRCVPISNHLYFYWYRQILGQKVEFLVSFYNNEISEKSEIFDDQFSVERPDGSNFTLKIRSTKLEDSAMYFCASSLNYEQYFGPGTRLTVT.